The 5 T cell receptor beta chains presented below share a single source sample, sequenced in a study of shared clonotypes between healthy human individuals. Assay: immunoSEQ multiplex PCR; the TCRdb copy retains only in-frame clones and omits some. Of a few million clones listed, 90% to 95% are singletons. Sequencing used naive CD4+ T cells sorted from blood. Subset denoted: CD45RA+ positively selected. The receptors were gathered from a man aged 18 to 29 in good health.

The chain links TRBV18 to TRBJ1-2; D may be TRBD1 (6 bases). Trimming left V 3 bases short and J 2 bases short, with 19 bases between. The CDR3 sequence is 17 residues long. Germline values: CDR1 KGHSH, CDR2 LQKENI. The CDR3 sequence is CASSPPRTPQGNYGYTF. The CDR3 bases are TGTGCCAGCTCACCTCCGCGGACACCCCAGGGGAACTATGGCTACACCTTC. Drawing the rest from reference TRBV18 and TRBJ1-2, the complete variable domain is NAGVMQNPRHLVRRRGQEARLRCSPMKGHSHVYWYRQLPEEGLKFMVYLQKENIIDESGMPKERFSAEFPKEGPSILRIQQVVRGDSAAYFCASSPPRTPQGNYGYTFGSGTRLTVV.

Notes on this clone: Germline and junction disagree at one end, which may indicate a read error. The V call is TRBV11-2, the J call TRBJ2-1, with 10 bases matching TRBD2. The CDR3 is made up of 15 amino acids. The germline CDR1 and CDR2 sequences are SGHAT and FQNNGV. CDR3 in amino acids: CASSPLAGALNGQFF. The CDR3 DNA sequence: TGTGCCAGCAGTCCCCTAGCGGGAGCGTTGAATGGGCAGTTCTTC. Full variable domain (rest looked up from reference TRBV11-2 and TRBJ2-1): EAGVAQSPRYKIIEKRQSVAFWCNPISGHATLYWYQQILGQGPKLLIQFQNNGVVDDSQLPKDRFSAERLKGVDSTLKIQPAKLEDSAVYLCASSPLAGALNGQFFGPGTRLTVL.

The chain joins TRBV15 to TRBJ2-3; D possibly matches TRBD1 or TRBD2 (5 bases each). V lost 1 base, J lost 2 bases, and 7 bases lay in between. The CDR3 extends over 14 amino acids. The germline gives CDR1 LNHNV, CDR2 YYDKDF (reference sequence). The CDR3 loop is CATSRGGPTDTQYF. CDR3 nucleotides: TGTGCCACCAGCAGAGGGGGACCCACAGATACGCAGTATTTT. Full variable domain (outside the CDR3, taken from reference TRBV15 and TRBJ2-3): DAMVIQNPRYQVTQFGKPVTLSCSQTLNHNVMYWYQQKSSQAPKLLFHYYDKDFNNEADTPDNFQSRRPNTSFCFLDIRSPGLGDTAMYLCATSRGGPTDTQYFGPGTRLTVL.

The chain carries TRBV6-5 and TRBJ1-2, with 9 bases matching TRBD1. V was clipped by 7 bases and J by 8 bases; unmatched bases: 8. Germline values: CDR1 MNHEY, CDR2 SVGAGI. The CDR3 totals 13 residues. The CDR3 coding sequence is TGTGCCAGCAACAGGGGGCAGGGGCACGGCTACACCTTC. Amino acids: CASNRGQGHGYTF.

This chain uses TRBV4-3 with TRBJ1-1, with 10 bases lining up with TRBD1. This CDR3 has 16 amino acids. The germline V gene has CDR1 LGHNA and CDR2 YSLEER. V lost 3 bases, J lost 0 bases, and 4 bases stayed unmatched. This chain's CDR3 is CASSQTDRGLNTEAFF. The CDR3 bases are TGCGCCAGCAGCCAGACGGACAGGGGGTTGAACACTGAAGCTTTCTTT.